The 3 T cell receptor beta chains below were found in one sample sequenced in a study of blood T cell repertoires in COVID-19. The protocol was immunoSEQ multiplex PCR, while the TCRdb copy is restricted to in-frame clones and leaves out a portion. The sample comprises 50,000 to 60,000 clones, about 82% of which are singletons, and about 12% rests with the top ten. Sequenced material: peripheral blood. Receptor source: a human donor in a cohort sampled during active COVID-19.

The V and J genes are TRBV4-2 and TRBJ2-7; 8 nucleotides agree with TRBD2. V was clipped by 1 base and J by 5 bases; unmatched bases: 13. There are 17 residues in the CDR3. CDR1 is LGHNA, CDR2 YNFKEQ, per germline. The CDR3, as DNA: TGTGCCAGCAGCCAAGGGGTACGCGGGGGGCGCCGCCACGAGCAGTACTTC. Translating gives CASSQGVRGGRRHEQYF.

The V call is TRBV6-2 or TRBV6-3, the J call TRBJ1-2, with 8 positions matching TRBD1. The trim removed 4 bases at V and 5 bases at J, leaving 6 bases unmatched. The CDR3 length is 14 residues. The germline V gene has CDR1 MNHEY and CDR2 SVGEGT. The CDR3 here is CASSSDRGSYGYTF. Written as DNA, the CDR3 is TGTGCCAGCAGTTCCGACAGGGGTTCGTATGGCTACACCTTC.

The CDR3 loop reads CASSLAAGGYNEQFF. DNA for the CDR3: TGTGCCAGCAGCTTAGCCGCGGGAGGGTACAATGAGCAGTTCTTC. The chain couples TRBV7-3 to TRBJ2-1, with 9 bases lining up with TRBD2. CDR1 is SGHTA and CDR2 is FQGTGA in the germline V gene. This CDR3 is 15 amino acids long. The J segment lost 4 bases and the V segment lost 2 bases, leaving 3 bases of the junction unmatched.